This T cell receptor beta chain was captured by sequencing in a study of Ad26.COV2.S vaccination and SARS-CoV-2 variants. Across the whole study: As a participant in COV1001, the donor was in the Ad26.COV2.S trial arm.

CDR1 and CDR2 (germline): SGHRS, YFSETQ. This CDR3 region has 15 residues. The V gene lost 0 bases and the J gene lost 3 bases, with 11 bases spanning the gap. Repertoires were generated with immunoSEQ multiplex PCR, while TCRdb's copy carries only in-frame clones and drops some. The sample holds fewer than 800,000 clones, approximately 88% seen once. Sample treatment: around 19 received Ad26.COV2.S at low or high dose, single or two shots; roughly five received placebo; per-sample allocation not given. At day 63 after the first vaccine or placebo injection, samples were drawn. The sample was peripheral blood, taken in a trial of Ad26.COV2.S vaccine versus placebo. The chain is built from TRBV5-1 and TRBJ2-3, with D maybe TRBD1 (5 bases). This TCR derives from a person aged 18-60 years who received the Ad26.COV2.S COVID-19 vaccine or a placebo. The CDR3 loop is CASSLAGRDTDTQYF. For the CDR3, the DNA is TGCGCCAGCAGCTTGGCGGGCAGGGATACAGATACGCAGTATTTT. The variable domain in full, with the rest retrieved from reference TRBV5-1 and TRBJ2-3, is KAGVTQTPRYLIKTRGQQVTLSCSPISGHRSVSWYQQTPGQGLQFLFEYFSETQRNKGNFPGRFSGRQFSNSRSEMNVSTLELGDSALYLCASSLAGRDTDTQYFGPGTRLTVL.